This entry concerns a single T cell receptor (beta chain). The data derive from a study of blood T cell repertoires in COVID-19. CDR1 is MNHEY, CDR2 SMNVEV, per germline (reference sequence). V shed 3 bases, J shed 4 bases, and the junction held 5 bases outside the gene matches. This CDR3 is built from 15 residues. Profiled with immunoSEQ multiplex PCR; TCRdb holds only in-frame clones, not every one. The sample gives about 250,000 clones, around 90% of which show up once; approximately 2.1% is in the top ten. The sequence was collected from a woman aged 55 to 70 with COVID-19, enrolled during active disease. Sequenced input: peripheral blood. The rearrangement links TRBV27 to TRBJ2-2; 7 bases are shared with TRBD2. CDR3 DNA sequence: TGTGCCAGCAGTTTTGGGGCTAGCGGCACCGGGGAGCTGTTTTTT. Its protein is CASSFGASGTGELFF.